This T cell receptor (beta chain) was retrieved from a study of PD-1 blockade in classical Hodgkin lymphoma. General observations from the study: Diversity in CD4+ TCRs, unlike that measured in CD8+ TCRs, had risen significantly by C4D1. Those achieving complete response showed baseline diversity like newly diagnosed patients.

This clone showed up just once. Its antigen is unidentified. Generated by immunoSEQ multiplex PCR, the TCRdb table keeps only in-frame clones and is missing some. Found here are 50,000 to 65,000 clones, 80% to 95% of them singletons; the top ten hold more than 9%. All patients relapsed after autologous stem cell transplantation, and brentuximab vedotin exposure varied. Classifying best responses yielded complete response, partial response or progressive disease. The material sequenced was peripheral blood mononuclear cells (PBMCs), taken before the second cycle of nivolumab. This TCR derives from a human donor with classical Hodgkin lymphoma.

The DNA for the CDR3 is TGTGCCATCAGCTCCAGCGACGGACAGGGTGCTTACTACGAGCAGTACTTC. Translation gives CAISSSDGQGAYYEQYF. The chain has TRBV10-3 and TRBJ2-7, with 8 bases matching TRBD1. CDR1 and CDR2 (germline): ENHRY, SYGVKD. The CDR3 length is 17 residues. V lost 6 bases and J lost 3; bases outside the gene matches: 16.